This T cell receptor beta chain was sequenced in a study of blood T cell repertoires in COVID-19. The V gene lost 2 bases and the J gene lost 8 bases, with 15 bases spanning the gap. The CDR3 consists of 13 residues. Per the germline V gene, CDR1 is SQVTM and CDR2 is ANQGSEA. Using immunoSEQ multiplex PCR, the repertoire was profiled, and TCRdb retains in-frame clones only, with some absent. This table holds 150,000 to 200,000 clones, roughly 87% found once. The chain carries TRBV29-1 and TRBJ1-2; D not certain. This receptor was obtained from a woman between 65 and 79 years old with COVID-19, enrolled during active disease. The sequencing input was peripheral blood. CDR3 sequence: CSVETPGISGYTF. The DNA of the CDR3 is TGCAGCGTTGAAACTCCCGGGATTTCAGGCTACACCTTC.